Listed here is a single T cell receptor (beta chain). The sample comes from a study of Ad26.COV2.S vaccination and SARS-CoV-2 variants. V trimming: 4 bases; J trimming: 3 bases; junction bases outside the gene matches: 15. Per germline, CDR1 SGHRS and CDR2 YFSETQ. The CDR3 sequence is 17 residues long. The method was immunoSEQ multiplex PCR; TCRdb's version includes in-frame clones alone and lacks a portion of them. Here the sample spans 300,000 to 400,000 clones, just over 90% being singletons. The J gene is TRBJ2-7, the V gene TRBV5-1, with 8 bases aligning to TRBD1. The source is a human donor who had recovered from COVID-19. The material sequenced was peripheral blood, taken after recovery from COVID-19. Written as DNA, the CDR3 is TGCGCCAGCAGCGCAGCAGGGGGCGCTTCCGTTGGCTACGAGCAGTACTTC. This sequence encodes CASSAAGGASVGYEQYF. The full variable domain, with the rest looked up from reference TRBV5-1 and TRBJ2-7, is KAGVTQTPRYLIKTRGQQVTLSCSPISGHRSVSWYQQTPGQGLQFLFEYFSETQRNKGNFPGRFSGRQFSNSRSEMNVSTLELGDSALYLCASSAAGGASVGYEQYFGPGTRLTVT.